The rows below give T cell receptor beta chains drawn from one sample of a study of CD8 T cells in Susac syndrome. TCRdb reanalysed the immunoSEQ multiplex PCR reads using MiXCR and keeps one entry per CDR3 protein. Of roughly 200,000 distinct CDR3 sequences listed, around 90% were seen once; the top ten hold 0.075% to 0.095%. The sample was CD4+ T cells from PBMCs. These receptors came from a human donor with Susac syndrome. CDR3s include the opening cysteine and the closing phenylalanine or tryptophan. D genes are given only for firm matches. Part of the rows lack a size; the others show once, few, many or a class for expanded clones.

>.|TRBV4-1|few|TRBJ1-3
TGCGCCAGCAGCCAAGATTCTGCCAGAGCTAGGGGAAACACCATATATTTT
CASSQDSARARGNTIYF
>.|TRBV7-9|.|TRBJ2-6
TGTGCCAGCAGCTCCCGGACGGAGGCCAACGTCCTGACTTTC
CASSSRTEANVLTF
>.|TRBV9|.|TRBJ2-7
TGTGCCAGCAACAAGGGGGGGACCCACGAGCAGTACTTC
CASNKGGTHEQYF
>TRBD1|TRBV7-9|once|TRBJ2-2
TGTGCCAGCAGCCTTAGAGGACAGGGTGTAATTCCCGGGGAGCTGTTTTTT
CASSLRGQGVIPGELFF
>.|TRBV3-1|.|TRBJ2-7
TGTGCCAGCAGCCAAGAGGCCGGGACACTTATACGCGCGCAGTACTTC
CASSQEAGTLIRAQYF
>TRBD1|TRBV19|.|TRBJ1-1
TGTGCCAGTACCAAGGGACAGAGGGGGAACACTGAAGCTTTCTTT
CASTKGQRGNTEAFF
>.|TRBV19|.|TRBJ2-3
TGTGCCAGTAGTATGACAGCTAGCACAGATACGCAGTATTTT
CASSMTASTDTQYF
>.|TRBV6-5|.|TRBJ1-1
TGTGCCAGCACGGAGTGGAAGGGGTTCGGCACTGAAGCTTTCTTT
CASTEWKGFGTEAFF
>.|TRBV9|once|TRBJ2-1
TGTGCCAGCAGCGCATTCCGACAGTGGAGCTCCTACAATGAGCAGTTCTTC
CASSAFRQWSSYNEQFF
>.|TRBV27|.|TRBJ1-6
TGTGCCAGCAGCTTCCGGCCAGCTAATTCACCCCTCCACTTT
CASSFRPANSPLHF
>.|TRBV5-1|.|TRBJ1-1
TGCGCCAGCAGCTTGGAAGTGGGAAACACTGAAGCTTTCTTT
CASSLEVGNTEAFF
>.|TRBV15|.|TRBJ2-7
TGTGCCACCAGCAGAGACCTCCGGGGCGAGCAGTACTTC
CATSRDLRGEQYF
>TRBD2|TRBV7-9|.|TRBJ2-5
TGTGCCAGCAGCTTTGCGGGGGGGCAGACCCAGTACTTC
CASSFAGGQTQYF
>.|TRBV6-1|.|TRBJ1-5
TGTGCCAGCAGTGGGGACAGCAATCAGCCCCAGCATTTT
CASSGDSNQPQHF
>.|TRBV20-1|.|TRBJ1-4
TGCAACATCCCTACAGGGACCTCTGAAAAACTGTTTTTT
CNIPTGTSEKLFF
>TRBD1|TRBV4-1|.|TRBJ2-5
TGCGCCAGCAGCCTGTCCAAGGGGACAGGGCGAGAGACCCAGTACTTC
CASSLSKGTGRETQYF
>TRBD2|TRBV5-6|.|TRBJ2-7
TGTGCCAGCAGCTACGGGGGTGGCGGGAGCGTGGGCGAGCAGTACTTC
CASSYGGGGSVGEQYF
>.|TRBV20-1|.|TRBJ2-1
TGCAGTGCCCTTCCCCGGGGGCATTACAATGAGCAGTTCTTC
CSALPRGHYNEQFF
>TRBD2|TRBV5-1|once|TRBJ2-1
TGCGCCAGCAGCGGAACACTAGCGGGACGATATTACAATGAGCAGTTCTTC
CASSGTLAGRYYNEQFF
>.|TRBV4-1|.|TRBJ2-6
TGCGCCAGCAGCCAAGCCAGCGGCAGGGTCTCTGGGGCCAACGTCCTGACTTTC
CASSQASGRVSGANVLTF
>TRBD2|TRBV11-2|.|TRBJ2-3
TGTGCCAGCAGCTTAAGACTAGCGGGAGTCACAGATACGCAGTATTTT
CASSLRLAGVTDTQYF
>.|TRBV6-5|.|TRBJ1-6
TGTGCCAGCAGTACAGGAACCTATAATTCACCCCTCCACTTT
CASSTGTYNSPLHF
>.|TRBV19|.|TRBJ2-4
TGTGCCACCAAGGGGGGGCAGTTAGTAAACATTCAGTACTTC
CATKGGQLVNIQYF
>.|TRBV15|.|TRBJ2-1
TGTGCCACCAGCAGAGATTTGACTGCCCCCAGGGAGCAGTTCTTC
CATSRDLTAPREQFF
>.|TRBV19|.|TRBJ1-5
TGTGCCAGTACCAGAACCGCGGGAGAGAGCAATCAGCCCCAGCATTTT
CASTRTAGESNQPQHF
>.|TRBV19|few|TRBJ1-1
TGTGCCAGTAGTATATACGGGGGAAACACTGAAGCTTTCTTT
CASSIYGGNTEAFF
>TRBD2|TRBV6-2/TRBV6-3|.|TRBJ2-3
TGTGCCAGCAGCCCCTGGACTAGCGGGACTAGCACAGATACGCAGTATTTT
CASSPWTSGTSTDTQYF
>TRBD1|TRBV6-5|.|TRBJ1-1
TGTGCCAGCAGTTACTCTACAGGGGAGGTCACTGAAGCTTTCTTT
CASSYSTGEVTEAFF
>.|TRBV19|.|TRBJ1-1
TGTGCCAGTACAGGGGTTATCTACACTGAAGCTTTCTTT
CASTGVIYTEAFF
>TRBD2|TRBV5-1|.|TRBJ2-3
TGCGCCAGCAGACCCGGGACTAGCGGTTCCACAGATACGCAGTATTTT
CASRPGTSGSTDTQYF
>TRBD1|TRBV18|.|TRBJ2-5
TGTGCCAGCTCACCGCCAACAGGGGCCCCCCAAGAGACCCAGTACTTC
CASSPPTGAPQETQYF
>.|TRBV5-1|.|TRBJ2-7
TGCGCCAGCAGCGCAGATCCGGGACAACCCTACGAGCAGTACTTC
CASSADPGQPYEQYF
>TRBD2|TRBV5-4|.|TRBJ2-1
TGTGCCAGCAGCTTGGGTGGCGGGGGGTTCTACAATGAGCAGTTCTTC
CASSLGGGGFYNEQFF
>TRBD1|TRBV20-1|once|TRBJ2-7
TGCAGTGCTAGGGGGACAGTAGCCAACTACGAGCAGTACTTC
CSARGTVANYEQYF
>TRBD1|TRBV19|.|TRBJ2-2
TGTGCCAGTAAAACCGGGACAGCAAACACCGGGGAGCTGTTTTTT
CASKTGTANTGELFF
>TRBD1|TRBV2|.|TRBJ2-3
TGTGCCAGCAGGGGTGGGGCAGGGGGCTACGCAGATACGCAGTATTTT
CASRGGAGGYADTQYF
>TRBD1|TRBV9|.|TRBJ2-3
TGTGCCAGCAGCCCCCGACAGGGAGAGGGCACAGATACGCAGTATTTT
CASSPRQGEGTDTQYF
>TRBD1|TRBV6-1|.|TRBJ2-7
TGTGCCAGCAGGAAGACAGGGGCGGACGAGCAGTACTTC
CASRKTGADEQYF
>TRBD1|TRBV3-1|.|TRBJ2-1
TGTGCCAGCAAAGGGACAGGGAAGTACAATGAGCAGTTCTTC
CASKGTGKYNEQFF
>TRBD1|TRBV3-1|.|TRBJ1-6
TGTGCCAGCAGCCATGTGGAGGACAGGGGGGATAATTCACCCCTCCACTTT
CASSHVEDRGDNSPLHF
>TRBD1|TRBV7-9|.|TRBJ1-3
TGTGCCAGCAGCTCACCGACAGGGGCTGGAAACACCATATATTTT
CASSSPTGAGNTIYF
>.|TRBV5-4|.|TRBJ2-1
TGTGCCAGCAGCTTGGGGTTAGCTTCCTACAATGAGCAGTTCTTC
CASSLGLASYNEQFF
>TRBD1|TRBV5-1|.|TRBJ1-4
TGCGCCAGCAGACCCGGGACAGGGGTTGAAAAACTGTTTTTT
CASRPGTGVEKLFF
>.|TRBV19|.|TRBJ1-1
TGTGCCAGTAGTGTCCGGGGCGAAGCTTTCTTT
CASSVRGEAFF
>TRBD1|TRBV3-1|.|TRBJ1-3
TGTGCCAGCAGCCAAAGGGGGCGGAAAAACACCATATATTTT
CASSQRGRKNTIYF
>.|TRBV5-8|.|TRBJ1-4
TGTGCCAGCAGCCGACAGTACGAAGGAAAACTGTTTTTT
CASSRQYEGKLFF
>.|TRBV6-2/TRBV6-3|.|TRBJ1-1
TGTGCCAGCAGCAACGGGGGGCACACTGAAGCTTTCTTT
CASSNGGHTEAFF
>.|TRBV5-1|.|TRBJ2-6
TGCGCCAGCAGCTTGGGGACAGCCTCTGGGGCCAACGTCCTGACTTTC
CASSLGTASGANVLTF
>.|TRBV28|.|TRBJ1-5
TGTGCCAGCAGTTTTATTCCCGGGGACGGTCAGCCCCAGCATTTT
CASSFIPGDGQPQHF
>.|TRBV3-1|.|TRBJ2-7
TGTGCCAGCAGCTCGTCGACGGGGAGAGAGCAGTACTTC
CASSSSTGREQYF
>.|TRBV5-6|.|TRBJ2-2
TGTGCCAGCAGCCTTCAATGGGTTACCACCGGGGAGCTGTTTTTT
CASSLQWVTTGELFF
>.|TRBV5-8|.|TRBJ2-7
TGTGCCAGCAGCCGAGGACATATCTCCTACGAGCAGTACTTC
CASSRGHISYEQYF
>.|TRBV25-1|.|TRBJ1-6
TGTGCCAGCAGTGTTCGCTCCTATAATTCACCCCTCCACTTT
CASSVRSYNSPLHF
>TRBD1|TRBV25-1|.|TRBJ1-2
TGTGCCAGCAGTCGGACAGGGGTGAAATATGGCTACACCTTC
CASSRTGVKYGYTF
>.|TRBV4-2|few|TRBJ1-1
TGTGCCAGCAGCCAAGCGGGTAGGGCTGAAGCTTTCTTT
CASSQAGRAEAFF
>TRBD2|TRBV3-1|.|TRBJ2-7
TGTGCCAGCAGCCAAGACTTCGCGGGAGGATCCTACGAGCAGTACTTC
CASSQDFAGGSYEQYF
>.|TRBV2|.|TRBJ2-3
TGTGCCAGCTCGATGTTCACAGATACGCAGTATTTT
CASSMFTDTQYF